The T cell receptor (beta chain) described here comes from a study of T-cell memory formation after mild COVID-19. CDR1 is DFQATT and CDR2 is SNEGSKA in the germline V gene (reference sequence). The CDR3 loop spans 14 amino acids. The V end was cut by 5 bases, the J end by 1 base, with 11 bases between. One entry per CDR3 protein, called by TCRdb with MiXCR from the 5' RACE reads. The table lists 200,000 to 250,000 distinct CDR3 sequences, 9% to 10% of them singletons. This clonotype has only a few counts. The chain links TRBV20-1 to TRBJ2-2; no definite D call. The sequenced sample was PBMCs or a T cell subset sorted from them (not recorded which). The sequence was obtained from a young man who had mild COVID-19 (a few samples of this study predate the infection). Cell type and time point are not known. The CDR3 here is CSAPRLGNTGELFF. In nucleotides, the CDR3 is TGCAGTGCTCCTAGACTCGGGAACACCGGGGAGCTGTTTTTT.